This record covers a single T cell receptor (beta chain). There is no known antigen for this receptor. Base quality data are lacking; no much larger clone is found one base away. This sample was taken from a study of long-term antiretroviral therapy in people with HIV (dated by TCRdb to between 2021 and 2022). Looking at the study overall: The earliest samples were collected approximately a decade before the 2015 WHO recommendation for immediate ART, a period when ART was typically delayed until CD4 counts fell. A retrospective serial study tested whether ART initiation and durable HIV suppression were associated with changes in peripheral blood TRB repertoire composition and diversity. The cohort contributed about 190 cryopreserved PBMC samples from 25 to 35 adults with confirmed HIV infection, collected serially over a mean of about six years (range 1-12). Of the roughly 32 participants with HIV, roughly 10 were female. Test extractions of a monoclonal T-cell line alongside 33 polyclonal samples showed no cross-contamination during QIAcube processing.

Participants were included only if at least one PBMC sample before ART initiation and at least two post-ART samples were available. Every participant with HIV received treatment in the United States of America. Before DNA extraction, cryopreserved samples of roughly 0.85-11 million PBMC were thawed and then washed. At the time of the earliest PBMC sample, participants with HIV were aged between 23 and 54 years. PBMC samples from each participant spanned 1-4 timepoints before ART initiation and 2-8 timepoints after ART initiation, with a median of 7 samples. Serial HIV viral load, CD4+ T-cell count, ART history and demographic data were obtained for every participant. A Qiagen kit on a QIAcube was used to extract genomic DNA from unsorted PBMC, with samples processed in batches of 12. The immunoSEQ hsTCRB v3.0 assay was used at survey level resolution to sequence the TRB variable region. TRB sequencing targeted a depth of about 40,000-50,000 T-cell genomes per sample. An Illumina MiSeq with a v3 150-cycle kit was used to sequence the pooled TRB libraries. The source study handled its data this way. Repertoire analysis ran in R within a reproducible Nextflow workflow covering QC, data transformation and analysis. LymphoSeq2, an R package for AIRR-Seq data exploration, was used to implement custom analyses. Several samples that yielded fewer than 5000 total TRB sequences were excluded, so that 150 to 200 HIV repertoires were analyzed. Of the 188 retained HIV repertoires, almost 60 were collected before and more than 120 after ART initiation. Repertoires were downsampled to 5000 TRB nucleotide sequences, with summary statistics averaged over 100 downsampling iterations. Only TRB sequences with CDR3 regions of at least seven amino acids were retained for analysis. Two measures captured diversity: a Shannon entropy-derived clonality score and the Gini coefficient. Repertoire networks linked the top 5000 CDR3 amino acid sequences whenever two sequences differed by an edit distance of one. For TRB CDR3 amino acid sequences, antigen specificity groups and MHC restriction were predicted with GLIPH2. To flag known CMV, EBV, HIV or tissue antigen associations, CDR3 amino acid sequences were matched against VDJdb and McPAS-TCR. Pre-ART, post-ART and control groups were compared with Wilcoxon signed-rank tests and Holm-Bonferroni correction. Entries here come from immuneACCESS through TCRdb and include only in-frame sequences with V and J called. Some clones fail to appear in such tables; in the studies checked, an unresolved V gene covers under half of the shortfall, and the cause of the remainder is unknown. D and trimming were read from the DNA, whereas the V and J calls and clone size are those reported in that table. The table for this sample lists over 25,000 clones; about 84% of them were counted only once. The ten largest clones add up to about 10% of the sample.

The study at large found these results: At every time point, the repertoire was dominated by expanded TRB clones first identified before ART initiation, although this dominance fluctuated and, in many PLHIV, declined after ART. Compared with controls, HIV repertoires had narrower CDR3 length ranges, and the network structure pointed to an antigen-experienced repertoire that shifted only slightly toward naive after ART. Samples dated from the mid-2000s to the late 2010s, and the ART regimens used may be less effective than current ones. Because PBMC availability was limited, only the TCR beta chain was sequenced, with no alpha chain pairing. A significant increase in TRB diversity was found to be associated with ART initiation, although TRB diversity was observed to remain significantly below that of transplant donor controls even after long-term ART. Inferences about post-ART repertoire changes are limited because no data were available on ART adherence, viral resistance or therapy changes. Unsorted PBMC were profiled instead of sorted CD4+ and CD8+ T cells because pre-ART samples had limited cell numbers.

This specimen was unsorted PBMCs, taken 0.8 years before starting antiretroviral therapy. The receptor comes from a man between 18 and 29 years old with HIV.

The sequenced DNA is TGCAGCGTTGTCGGCGGGGGGGCGATGTATGAGCAGTTCTTC. Translation gives CSVVGGGAMYEQFF. Here the chain combines TRBV29-1 and TRBJ2-1; TRBD2 fits 9 bases in the junction. The CDR3 goes from the cysteine to the phenylalanine over 14 residues. Just CDR3 DNA is preserved here, 42 bases in frame from base 1. The junction shows trimming of 4 bases on V and 8 bases on J, and the gene matches do not reach 9 bases of it. CDR1 and CDR2 were assigned from the germline V gene as SQVTM and ANQGSEA.